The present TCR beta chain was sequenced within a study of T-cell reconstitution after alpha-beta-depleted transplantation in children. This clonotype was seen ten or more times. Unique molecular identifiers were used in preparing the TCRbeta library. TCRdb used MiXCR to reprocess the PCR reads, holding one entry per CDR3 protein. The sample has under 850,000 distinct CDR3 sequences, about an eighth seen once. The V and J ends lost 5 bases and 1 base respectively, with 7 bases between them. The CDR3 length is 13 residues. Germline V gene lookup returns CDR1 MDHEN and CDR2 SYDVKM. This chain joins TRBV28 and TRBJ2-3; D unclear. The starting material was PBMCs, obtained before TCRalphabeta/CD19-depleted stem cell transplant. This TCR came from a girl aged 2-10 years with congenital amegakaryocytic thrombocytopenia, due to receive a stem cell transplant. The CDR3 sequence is CASSRVGTDTQYF. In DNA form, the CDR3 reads TGTGCCAGCAGTCGAGTGGGCACAGATACGCAGTATTTT.